One TCR beta chain is described in this entry. This clonotype was picked up many times. Its recognized antigen is unknown. Base qualities are not at hand, and no much larger clone is one base apart. The sample comes from a study of T cell repertoires in cytomegalovirus infection (dated by TCRdb to about 2019). Notes on the research overall: The HLA type of each donor mattered for the analysis, because public TCR beta signatures pointed to carriage of CMV infection along with the matching HLA type. Study-wide conclusions, independent of this receptor: In the ex vivo response, HLA-C-restricted CMV-specific TCR beta clonotypes were dominant, and in two of eight donors the single most frequent clonotype came from this HLA-C-restricted group. In both this cohort and an independent cohort of over 350 donors, the cumulative frequency of public TCR beta family members distinguished carriers of CMV infection plus the relevant HLA type.

Sequencing used an Illumina HiSeq 1500. TCRdb reprocessed the public reads (quality trimming at Q25 with fastp, clone calling with MiXCR) and kept in-frame beta chains. One record per CDR3 amino acid sequence lists the most common genes and DNA. This sample comprises about 200,000 distinct CDR3 sequences, about a tenth of them detected only once. The leading ten clones occupy about 4.6% of the sample. Sequencing was performed on PBMCs. The source of this sequence is a human donor in good health (CMV status not recorded). Some clones in this sample may be carry-over from other donors' samples.

Here is the DNA: TGTGCCAGCAGTTCGAGCTTAGCGGGAGGGTACGAGCAGTACTTC. It encodes CASSSSLAGGYEQYF. This chain is built from TRBV28 and TRBJ2-7; 11 junctional bases match TRBD2. Germline trimming: 4 bases from V, 4 bases from J; junction bases outside gene matches: 6. CDR1 and CDR2 are drawn from the germline V gene: MDHEN, SYDVKM. Reading from cysteine to phenylalanine, the CDR3 counts 15 amino acids. This entry keeps only the CDR3 DNA: 45 bases, framed from base 1. The variable domain in full, with residues beyond the CDR3 obtained from the reference TRBV28 and TRBJ2-7 genes, is DVKVTQSSRYLVKRTGEKVFLECVQDMDHENMFWYRQDPGLGLRLIYFSYDVKMKEKGDIPEGYSVSREKKERFSLILESASTNQTSMYLCASSSSLAGGYEQYFGPGTRLTVT.